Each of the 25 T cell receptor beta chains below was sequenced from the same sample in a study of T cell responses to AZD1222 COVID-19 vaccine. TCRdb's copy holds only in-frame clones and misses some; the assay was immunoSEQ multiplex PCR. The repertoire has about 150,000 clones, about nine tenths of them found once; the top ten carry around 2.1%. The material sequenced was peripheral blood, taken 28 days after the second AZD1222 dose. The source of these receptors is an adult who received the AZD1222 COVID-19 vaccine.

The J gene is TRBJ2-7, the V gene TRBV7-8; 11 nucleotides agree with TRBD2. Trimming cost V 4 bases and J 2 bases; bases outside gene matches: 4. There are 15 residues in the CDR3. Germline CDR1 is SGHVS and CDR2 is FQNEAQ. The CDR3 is CASSSLAGGTYEQYF. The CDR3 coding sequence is TGTGCCAGCAGCTCCCTAGCGGGGGGCACCTACGAGCAGTACTTC.

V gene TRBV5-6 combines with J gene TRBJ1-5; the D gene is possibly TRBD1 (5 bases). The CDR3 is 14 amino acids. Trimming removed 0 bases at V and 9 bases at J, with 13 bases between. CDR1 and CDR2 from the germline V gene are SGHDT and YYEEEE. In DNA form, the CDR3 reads TGTGCCAGCAGCTTGGGCGGGGCATTCGGGCCCCAGCATTTT. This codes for CASSLGGAFGPQHF.

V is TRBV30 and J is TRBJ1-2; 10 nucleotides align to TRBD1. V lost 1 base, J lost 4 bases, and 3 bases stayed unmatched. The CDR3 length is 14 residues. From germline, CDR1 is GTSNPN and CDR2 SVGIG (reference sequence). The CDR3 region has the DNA TGTGCCTGGAGTGGACAGGGGGCATCCTATGGCTACACCTTC. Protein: CAWSGQGASYGYTF.

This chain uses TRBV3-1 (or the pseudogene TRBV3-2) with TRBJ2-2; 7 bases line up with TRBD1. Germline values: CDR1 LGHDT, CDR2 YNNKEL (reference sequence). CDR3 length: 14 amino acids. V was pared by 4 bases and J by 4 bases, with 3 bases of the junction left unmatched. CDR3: CASSPRDSTGELFF. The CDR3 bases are TGTGCCAGCAGCCCCCGGGACAGCACCGGGGAGCTGTTTTTT.

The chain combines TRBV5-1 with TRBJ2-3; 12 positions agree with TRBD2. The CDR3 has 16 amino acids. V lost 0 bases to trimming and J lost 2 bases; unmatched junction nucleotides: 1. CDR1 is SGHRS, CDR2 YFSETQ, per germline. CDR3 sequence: CASSLGTSGVTDTQYF. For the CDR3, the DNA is TGCGCCAGCAGCTTGGGGACTAGCGGGGTCACAGATACGCAGTATTTT.

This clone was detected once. CDR3 nucleotide sequence: TGCGCCAGCAGCAAAACCACAATACTTGGACAGCATGGCTACACCTTC. Translated: CASSKTTILGQHGYTF. The chain recombines TRBV5-1 with TRBJ1-2; D is possibly TRBD1 (6 bases). The CDR3 sequence is 16 residues long. The germline V gene has CDR1 SGHRS and CDR2 YFSETQ. Trimming took off 4 bases at V and 6 bases at J, with 22 bases between the two ends.

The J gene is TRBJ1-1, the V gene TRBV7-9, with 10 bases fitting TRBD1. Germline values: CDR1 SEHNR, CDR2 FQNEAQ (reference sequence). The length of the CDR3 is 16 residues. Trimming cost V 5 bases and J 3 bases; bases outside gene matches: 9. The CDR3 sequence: CASSLGGTGEYTEAFF. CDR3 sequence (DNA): TGTGCCAGCAGCCTAGGTGGGACAGGGGAATACACTGAAGCTTTCTTT.

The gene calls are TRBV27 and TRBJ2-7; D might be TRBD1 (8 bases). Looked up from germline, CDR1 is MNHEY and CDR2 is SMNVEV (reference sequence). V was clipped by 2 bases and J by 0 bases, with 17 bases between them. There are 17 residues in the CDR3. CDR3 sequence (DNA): TGTGCCAGCAGTTTAGGGGGGGGGACAGGAAGCTCCTACGAGCAGTACTTC. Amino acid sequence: CASSLGGGTGSSYEQYF.

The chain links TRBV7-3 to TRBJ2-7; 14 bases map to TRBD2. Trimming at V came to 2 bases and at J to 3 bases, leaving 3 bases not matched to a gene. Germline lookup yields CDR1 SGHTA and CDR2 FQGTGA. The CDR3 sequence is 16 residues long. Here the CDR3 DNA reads TGTGCCAGCAGCTTATCGGGACTAGCGGGAGTCTACGAGCAGTACTTC. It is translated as CASSLSGLAGVYEQYF.

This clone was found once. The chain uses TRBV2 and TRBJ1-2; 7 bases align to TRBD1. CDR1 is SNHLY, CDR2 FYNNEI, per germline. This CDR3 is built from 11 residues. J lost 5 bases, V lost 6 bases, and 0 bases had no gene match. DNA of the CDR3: TGTGCCAGCAGGACAGGGTATGGCTACACCTTC. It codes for CASRTGYGYTF.

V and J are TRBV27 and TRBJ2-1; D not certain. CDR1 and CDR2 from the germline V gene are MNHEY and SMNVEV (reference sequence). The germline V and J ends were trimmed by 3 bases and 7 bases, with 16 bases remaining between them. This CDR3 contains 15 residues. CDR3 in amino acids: CASSFSPSLGNEQFF. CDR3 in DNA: TGTGCCAGCAGTTTCTCCCCGTCCCTAGGGAATGAGCAGTTCTTC.

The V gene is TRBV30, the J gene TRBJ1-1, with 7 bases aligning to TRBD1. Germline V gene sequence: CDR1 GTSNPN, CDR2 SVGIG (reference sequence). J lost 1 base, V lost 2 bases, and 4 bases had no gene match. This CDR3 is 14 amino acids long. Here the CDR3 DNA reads TGTGCCTGGAGTATTGGGACAGAGAACACTGAAGCTTTCTTT. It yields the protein CAWSIGTENTEAFF.

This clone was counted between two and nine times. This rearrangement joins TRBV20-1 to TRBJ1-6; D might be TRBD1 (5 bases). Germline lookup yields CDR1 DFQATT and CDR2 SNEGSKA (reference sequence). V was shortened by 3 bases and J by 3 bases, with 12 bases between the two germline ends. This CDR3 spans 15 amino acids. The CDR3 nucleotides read TGCAGTGCTAGTACAGGAACCTTCTATAATTCACCCCTCCACTTT. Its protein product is CSASTGTFYNSPLHF.

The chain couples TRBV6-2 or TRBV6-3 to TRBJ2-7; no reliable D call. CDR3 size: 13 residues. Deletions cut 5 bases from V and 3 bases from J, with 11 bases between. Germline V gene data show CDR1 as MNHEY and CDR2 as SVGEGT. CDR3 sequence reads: CASSRSPDYEQYF. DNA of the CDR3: TGTGCCAGCAGTAGAAGCCCCGACTACGAGCAGTACTTC.

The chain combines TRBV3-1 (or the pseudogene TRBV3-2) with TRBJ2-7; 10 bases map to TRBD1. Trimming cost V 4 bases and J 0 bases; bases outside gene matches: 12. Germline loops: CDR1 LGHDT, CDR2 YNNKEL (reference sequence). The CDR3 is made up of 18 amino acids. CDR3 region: CASSLILGDRGPSYEQYF. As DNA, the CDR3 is TGTGCCAGCAGCCTCATCCTCGGGGACAGGGGACCCTCCTACGAGCAGTACTTC.

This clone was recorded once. The CDR3, as DNA: TGCGCCAGCAGCTTGGAGGTAAGGAACGAGCAGTACTTC. This encodes CASSLEVRNEQYF. The chain combines TRBV5-1 with TRBJ2-7; D unclear. The CDR3 runs 13 residues. Germline-derived CDR1 and CDR2 are SGHRS and YFSETQ. V was pared by 0 bases and J by 5 bases, with 9 bases between.

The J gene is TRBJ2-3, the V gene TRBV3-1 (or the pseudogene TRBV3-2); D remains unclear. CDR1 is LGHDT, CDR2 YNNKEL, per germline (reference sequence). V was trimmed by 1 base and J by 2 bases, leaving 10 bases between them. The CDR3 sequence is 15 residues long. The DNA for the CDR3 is TGTGCCAGCAGCCAAGGGCGGACCATCACAGATACGCAGTATTTT. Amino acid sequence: CASSQGRTITDTQYF.

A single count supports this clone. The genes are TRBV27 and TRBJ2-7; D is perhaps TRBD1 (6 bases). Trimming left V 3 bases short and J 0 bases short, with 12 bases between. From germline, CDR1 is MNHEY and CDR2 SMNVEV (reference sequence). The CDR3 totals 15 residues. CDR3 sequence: CASSFDRLTSYEQYF. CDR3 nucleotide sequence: TGTGCCAGCAGTTTCGACAGGCTAACCTCCTACGAGCAGTACTTC.

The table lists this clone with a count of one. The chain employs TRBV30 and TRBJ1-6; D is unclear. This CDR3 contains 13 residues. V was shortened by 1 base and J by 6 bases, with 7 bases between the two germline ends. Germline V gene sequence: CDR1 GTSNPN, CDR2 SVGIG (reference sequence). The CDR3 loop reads CAWSGTSNSPLHF. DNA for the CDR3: TGTGCCTGGAGTGGGACTTCTAATTCACCCCTCCACTTT.

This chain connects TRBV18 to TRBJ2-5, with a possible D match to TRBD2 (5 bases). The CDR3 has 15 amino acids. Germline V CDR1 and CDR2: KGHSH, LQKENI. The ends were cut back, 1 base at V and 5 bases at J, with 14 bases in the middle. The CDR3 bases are TGTGCCAGCTCACCACAACTGGGAGAGGAGGAGACCCAGTACTTC. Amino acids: CASSPQLGEEETQYF.

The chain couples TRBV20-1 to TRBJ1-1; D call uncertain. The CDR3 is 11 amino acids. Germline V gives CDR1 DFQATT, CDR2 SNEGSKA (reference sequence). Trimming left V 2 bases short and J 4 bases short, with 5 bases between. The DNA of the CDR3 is TGCAGTGCTAGACCCTTCACTGAAGCTTTCTTT. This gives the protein CSARPFTEAFF.

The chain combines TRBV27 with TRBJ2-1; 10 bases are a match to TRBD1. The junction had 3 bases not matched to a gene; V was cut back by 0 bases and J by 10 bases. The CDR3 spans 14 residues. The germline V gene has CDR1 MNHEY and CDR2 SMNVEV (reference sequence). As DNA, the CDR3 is TGTGCCAGCAGTTTATCGACAGGGGGCGGAGAGCAGTTCTTC. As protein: CASSLSTGGGEQFF.

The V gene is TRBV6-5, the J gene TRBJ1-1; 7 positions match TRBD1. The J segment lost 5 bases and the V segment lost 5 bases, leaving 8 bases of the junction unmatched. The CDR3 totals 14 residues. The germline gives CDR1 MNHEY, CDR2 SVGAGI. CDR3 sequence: CASSRPGGATEAFF. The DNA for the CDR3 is TGTGCCAGCAGTAGGCCAGGGGGTGCGACTGAAGCTTTCTTT.

In nucleotides, the CDR3 is TGTGCCAGCAGCTTGAAGGACAGGCTGGTCTATGGCTACACCTTC. Translation gives CASSLKDRLVYGYTF. This chain links TRBV5-4 with TRBJ1-2; 7 bases agree with TRBD1. The trim removed 1 base at V and 4 bases at J, leaving 7 bases unmatched. The CDR3 covers 15 residues. The V gene's germline CDR1 is SGHNT and CDR2 YYREEE (reference sequence). The full variable domain, its missing parts supplied by reference TRBV5-4 and TRBJ1-2, is ETGVTQSPTHLIKTRGQQVTLRCSSQSGHNTVSWYQQALGQGPQFIFQYYREEENGRGNFPPRFSGLQFPNYSSELNVNALELDDSALYLCASSLKDRLVYGYTFGSGTRLTVV.

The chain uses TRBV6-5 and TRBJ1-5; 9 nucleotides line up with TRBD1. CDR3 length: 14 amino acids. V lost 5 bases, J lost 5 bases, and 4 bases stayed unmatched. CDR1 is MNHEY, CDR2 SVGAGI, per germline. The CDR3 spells CASSMTGGYQPQHF. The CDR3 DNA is TGTGCCAGCAGTATGACAGGGGGATATCAGCCCCAGCATTTT.